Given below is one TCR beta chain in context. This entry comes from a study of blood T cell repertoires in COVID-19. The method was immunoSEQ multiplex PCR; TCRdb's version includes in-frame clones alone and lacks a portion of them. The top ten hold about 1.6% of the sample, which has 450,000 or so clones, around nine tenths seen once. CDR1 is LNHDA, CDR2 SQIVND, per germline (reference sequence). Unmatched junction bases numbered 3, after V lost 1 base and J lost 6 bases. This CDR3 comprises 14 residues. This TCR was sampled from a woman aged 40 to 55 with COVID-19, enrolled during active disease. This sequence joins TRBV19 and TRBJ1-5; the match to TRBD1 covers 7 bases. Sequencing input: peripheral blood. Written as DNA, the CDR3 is TGTGCCAGTAGTATAGTGACAGGGACTCAGCCCCAGCATTTT. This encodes CASSIVTGTQPQHF.